These 27 T cell receptor beta chains share one sample of origin, sequenced in a study of graft-versus-host responses after intestinal transplantation (dated by TCRdb to the early 2020s). The library was made by the immunoSEQ multiplex PCR assay. Not all clones reach the TCRdb copy of this immuneACCESS table, which keeps in-frame sequences only. Checked studies attribute under half of the gap to unresolved V genes and leave the rest unexplained. This sample comprises 9,500 to 14,000 clones, around 80% of them detected only once. The ten largest clones take up roughly a third of the sample. The specimen was PBMCs, collected 494 days after intestinal transplant. These receptors all come from a human patient who received an intestinal transplant, so some T cells may come from the graft donor.

The V gene is TRBV9, the J gene TRBJ1-2; 7 nucleotides match TRBD1. CDR1 and CDR2 (germline): SGDLS, YYNGEE. After removal of 0 bases from V and 5 bases from J, the junction contained 7 bases not matched to a gene. CDR3 length: 15 amino acids. The CDR3 DNA follows: TGTGCCAGCAGCGTAGCCTGGACAGGCGGTTATGGCTACACCTTC. Translation: CASSVAWTGGYGYTF.

The chain has TRBV6-1 and TRBJ2-3, with TRBD2 matching over 15 bases. Germline V lookup: CDR1 MNHNS, CDR2 SASEGT. The CDR3 covers 15 residues. The V and J ends lost 4 bases and 4 bases, in that order; junction bases with no gene match: 0. The CDR3 is CASSGTSGGADTQYF. Written as DNA, the CDR3 is TGTGCCAGCAGTGGGACTAGCGGGGGGGCAGATACGCAGTATTTT.

The chain combines TRBV5-1 with TRBJ2-5; D is undetermined. This CDR3 spans 12 amino acids. Looked up from germline, CDR1 is SGHRS and CDR2 is YFSETQ. The germline V and J ends were trimmed by 0 bases and 4 bases, with 4 bases remaining between them. DNA of the CDR3: TGCGCCAGCAGCTTGGACGGAGAGACCCAGTACTTC. As protein: CASSLDGETQYF.

V and J are TRBV21-1 and TRBJ1-4. TRBV21-1 represents a pseudogene. The CDR3 has 16 residues. CDR3 nucleotide sequence: TGTGCCAGCAGCCAAAAGCGGGACCCAGACGGGGAAAAACTGTTTTTT. Translating it yields CASSQKRDPDGEKLFF.

This clone was found once. The chain recombines TRBV7-3 with TRBJ2-7; D is unresolved. Germline V CDR1 and CDR2: SGHTA, FQGTGA. Trimming cost V 2 bases and J 5 bases, with 16 bases left between them. The CDR3 covers 15 residues. The CDR3 reads CASSLSAGNIHEQYF. For the CDR3, the DNA is TGTGCCAGCAGCTTATCGGCAGGTAACATACACGAGCAGTACTTC.

CDR3 DNA: TGTGCCAGCAGTGAGGAAGGACAGGGCGGCAATGAGCAGTTCTTC. Translating gives CASSEEGQGGNEQFF. The rearrangement joins TRBV6-1 to TRBJ2-1; TRBD1 agrees at 8 bases. Germline V gives CDR1 MNHNS, CDR2 SASEGT. The CDR3 consists of 15 residues. V lost 3 bases, J lost 6 bases, and 7 bases stayed unmatched.

The rearrangement links TRBV6-1 to TRBJ2-7; 9 bases align to TRBD1. V was pared by 5 bases and J by 3 bases, with 5 bases of the junction left unmatched. Germline CDR1 MNHNS, CDR2 SASEGT. CDR3 length: 14 residues. CDR3 residues: CASSRDRALYEQYF. CDR3 sequence (DNA): TGTGCCAGCAGTCGGGACAGGGCACTCTACGAGCAGTACTTC.

The chain combines TRBV5-6 with TRBJ2-5; 10 nucleotides agree with TRBD2. The CDR3 is 18 residues long. Germline values: CDR1 SGHDT, CDR2 YYEEEE. The V segment lost 0 bases and the J segment 1 base; nucleotides outside the gene matches: 9. The CDR3 DNA reads as TGTGCCAGCAGCTTGGCTCTAGCGGGAGTAAGGGGCCAAGAGACCCAGTACTTC. It yields the protein CASSLALAGVRGQETQYF.

This chain links TRBV7-9 with TRBJ1-1; 7 bases line up with TRBD1. Germline assignment: CDR1 SEHNR and CDR2 FQNEAQ (reference sequence). J was trimmed by 1 base and V by 4 bases; bases with no gene match: 3. The CDR3 loop spans 14 amino acids. The CDR3 DNA is TGTGCCAGCAGCTCCAGGGGGACGAACACTGAAGCTTTCTTT. Translation gives CASSSRGTNTEAFF.

The V gene is TRBV19, the J gene TRBJ1-1; D is possibly TRBD1 (5 bases). V lost 6 bases to trimming and J lost 5 bases, with 16 bases between them. The CDR3 has 14 residues. The V gene's germline CDR1 is LNHDA and CDR2 SQIVND (reference sequence). In DNA, the CDR3 is TGTGCCAGTAGATGGGTATTCGGGGGGACTGAAGCTTTCTTT. Its protein product is CASRWVFGGTEAFF.

The chain employs TRBV27 and TRBJ2-1; possibly TRBD1 for D (6 bases). The CDR3 is 13 residues long. Germline V gene sequence: CDR1 MNHEY, CDR2 SMNVEV (reference sequence). The ends were cut back, 5 bases at V and 4 bases at J, with 9 bases in the middle. This CDR3 is CASSVRGYNEQFF. The CDR3 nucleotides read TGTGCCAGCAGTGTAAGGGGGTACAATGAGCAGTTCTTC.

This sequence joins TRBV6-4 and TRBJ2-1, with D possibly being TRBD2 (6 bases). Germline assignment: CDR1 MRHNA and CDR2 SNTAGT. Trimming shortened V by 3 bases and J by 6 bases, and 18 bases separated the two germline ends. This CDR3 is built from 16 residues. The CDR3 reads CASSEKISGGGNEQFF. As DNA, the CDR3 is TGTGCCAGCAGTGAAAAAATTAGCGGCGGAGGCAATGAGCAGTTCTTC.

This clone is a singleton in its sample. This sequence joins TRBV18 and TRBJ2-7; 8 bases align to TRBD2. Trimming took 0 bases from V and 2 from J; bases not matched to a gene: 3. Germline CDR1 and CDR2: KGHSH and LQKENI. This CDR3 comprises 15 residues. CDR3 residues: CASSPPAGAAYEQYF. CDR3 coding DNA: TGTGCCAGCTCACCACCAGCGGGGGCCGCCTACGAGCAGTACTTC.

This clone was seen a few times. In the same sample, other DNA sequences code for this CDR3. V and J are TRBV7-3 and TRBJ1-1, with 7 bases fitting TRBD1. From germline, CDR1 is SGHTA and CDR2 FQGTGA. The CDR3 is 16 residues long. J was trimmed by 0 bases and V by 6 bases; bases with no gene match: 10. The CDR3: CASRGKTGTVNTEAFF. Written as DNA, the CDR3 is TGTGCCAGCAGGGGGAAGACAGGGACGGTGAACACTGAAGCTTTCTTT.

CDR3 region: CAISVGGGTDTQYF. The CDR3 coding sequence is TGTGCCATCAGTGTAGGGGGAGGCACAGATACGCAGTATTTT. The rearrangement links TRBV10-3 to TRBJ2-3; TRBD1 might be the D (6 bases). Germline V gene sequence: CDR1 ENHRY, CDR2 SYGVKD. V gave up 4 bases and J gave up 1 base, with 9 bases separating them. There are 14 residues in the CDR3.

The V and J genes are TRBV2 and TRBJ2-3, with 11 positions matching TRBD2. Per the germline V gene, CDR1 is SNHLY and CDR2 is FYNNEI. J gave up 5 bases and V 3 bases, and 10 bases lay outside the gene matches. The CDR3 is 17 amino acids. The CDR3, as DNA: TGTGCCAGCAGTGATCCGCTAGCGGGAGGCCGGTTAGATACGCAGTATTTT. This sequence encodes CASSDPLAGGRLDTQYF.

V usage is TRBV2 and J usage is TRBJ2-2, with D perhaps TRBD1 or TRBD2 (5 bases each). This CDR3 has 14 amino acids. The germline V gene has CDR1 SNHLY and CDR2 FYNNEI. V gave up 3 bases and J gave up 5 bases, with 10 bases separating them. CDR3 bases: TGTGCCAGCAGTGAGAGGGGTTCAACCGGGGAGCTGTTTTTT. Amino acids: CASSERGSTGELFF. The variable domain in full, completed from reference TRBV2 and TRBJ2-2, reads EPEVTQTPSHQVTQMGQEVILRCVPISNHLYFYWYRQILGQKVEFLVSFYNNEISEKSEIFDDQFSVERPDGSNFTLKIRSTKLEDSAMYFCASSERGSTGELFFGEGSRLTVL.

V gene TRBV28 combines with J gene TRBJ2-6; D gene uncertain. Trimming removed 0 bases from V and 1 base from J, with 4 bases in between. The CDR3 runs to 15 residues. CDR1 and CDR2 (germline): MDHEN, SYDVKM. CDR3 residues: CASSLWASGANVLTF. CDR3 sequence (DNA): TGTGCCAGCAGTTTATGGGCTTCTGGGGCCAACGTCCTGACTTTC.

The gene calls are TRBV5-4 and TRBJ2-1; 7 bases align to TRBD2. Germline CDR1 is SGHNT and CDR2 is YYREEE (reference sequence). The CDR3 covers 14 residues. J was trimmed by 5 bases and V by 0 bases; bases with no gene match: 2. Here the CDR3 DNA reads TGTGCCAGCAGCTTGGAGCTAGCGGACAATGAGCAGTTCTTC. As protein: CASSLELADNEQFF. Together with reference TRBV5-4 and TRBJ2-1, the CDR3 gives the full variable domain: ETGVTQSPTHLIKTRGQQVTLRCSSQSGHNTVSWYQQALGQGPQFIFQYYREEENGRGNFPPRFSGLQFPNYSSELNVNALELDDSALYLCASSLELADNEQFFGPGTRLTVL.

J is TRBJ1-1 and V is TRBV6-5; 7 bases are shared with TRBD1. V dropped 5 bases and J dropped 4; count of bases not matched to a gene: 10. The germline V gene encodes CDR1 MNHEY and CDR2 SVGAGI. The CDR3 consists of 15 residues. The CDR3 DNA reads as TGTGCCAGCAGTAACCTCCAGGGGGTGGGCACTGAAGCTTTCTTT. Its protein product is CASSNLQGVGTEAFF.

This clone was seen a handful of times. The rearrangement joins TRBV10-3 to TRBJ1-3; D is unclear. Per germline, CDR1 ENHRY and CDR2 SYGVKD. CDR3 size: 15 residues. V lost 0 bases to trimming and J lost 4 bases, with 10 bases between them. In DNA, the CDR3 is TGTGCCATCAGTGAGTCAGACGTACCAGGAAACACCATATATTTT. This encodes CAISESDVPGNTIYF.

The genes are TRBV6-6 and TRBJ2-7; D remains unclear. Germline V gene data show CDR1 as MNHNY and CDR2 as SVGAGI (reference sequence). Trimming left V 4 bases short and J 3 bases short, with 10 bases between. The CDR3 has 13 residues. CDR3: CASSLERGYEQYF. CDR3 DNA: TGTGCCAGCAGTTTGGAACGAGGCTACGAGCAGTACTTC.

This chain connects TRBV9 to TRBJ2-3; the D gene is possibly TRBD1 (5 bases). CDR3 size: 14 residues. The V gene's germline CDR1 is SGDLS and CDR2 YYNGEE. The V gene lost 0 bases and the J gene lost 3 bases, with 8 bases spanning the gap. CDR3 DNA sequence: TGTGCCAGCAGCGTAGGGCGGACAACAGATACGCAGTATTTT. It yields the protein CASSVGRTTDTQYF.

This clone was detected a few times. The V gene is TRBV7-2, the J gene TRBJ2-3; D is unresolved. V was clipped by 4 bases and J by 4 bases, with 6 bases between them. Germline V lookup: CDR1 SGHTA, CDR2 FQGNSA. The CDR3 is 12 amino acids. This CDR3 is CASSSQADTQYF. CDR3 bases: TGTGCCAGCAGCTCACAAGCAGATACGCAGTATTTT.

The chain employs TRBV15 and TRBJ2-5; D is unclear. The germline CDR1 and CDR2 sequences are LNHNV and YYDKDF (reference sequence). V lost 5 bases and J lost 2, with 15 bases in between. CDR3 length equals 15 residues. The CDR3 DNA follows: TGTGCCACCAGCCTGGGCTTATCACTTCAAGAGACCCAGTACTTC. Protein sequence: CATSLGLSLQETQYF.

CDR3: CASSAPGDRVRSGNTIYF. The DNA of the CDR3 is TGTGCCAGCAGCGCCCCCGGGGACAGGGTACGCTCTGGAAACACCATATATTTT. This chain links TRBV9 with TRBJ1-3, with 9 positions matching TRBD1. Looked up from germline, CDR1 is SGDLS and CDR2 is YYNGEE. The CDR3 contains 18 residues. V gave up 3 bases and J gave up 0 bases; unmatched junction bases: 10.

The V and J genes are TRBV13 and TRBJ2-3, with a tentative D call TRBD1 (6 bases). The CDR3 has 18 amino acids. The V gene lost 1 base and the J gene lost 4 bases, with 21 bases spanning the gap. Germline values: CDR1 PRHDT, CDR2 FYEKMQ (reference sequence). The CDR3, as DNA: TGTGCCAGCAGCTTAGACTGGTATCCCAGGGGTAGATCAGATACGCAGTATTTT. As protein: CASSLDWYPRGRSDTQYF.